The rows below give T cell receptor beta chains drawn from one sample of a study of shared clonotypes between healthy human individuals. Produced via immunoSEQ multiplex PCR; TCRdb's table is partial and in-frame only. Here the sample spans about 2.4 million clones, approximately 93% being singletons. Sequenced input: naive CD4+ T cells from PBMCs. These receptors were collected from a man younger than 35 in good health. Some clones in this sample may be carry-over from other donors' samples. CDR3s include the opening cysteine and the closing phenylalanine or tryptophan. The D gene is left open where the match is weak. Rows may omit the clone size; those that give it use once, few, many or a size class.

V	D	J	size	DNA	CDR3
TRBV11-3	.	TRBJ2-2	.	TGTGCCAGCAGCTTAGATCCATGGGCGGGCCTAAACACCGGGGAGCTGTTTTTT	CASSLDPWAGLNTGELFF
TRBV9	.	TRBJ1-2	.	TGTGCCAGCAGCGTAGGTGCAGAGAGGGACTATGGCTACACCTTC	CASSVGAERDYGYTF
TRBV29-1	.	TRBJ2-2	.	TGCAGCGTTTCATCGAACACCGGGGAGCTGTTTTTT	CSVSSNTGELFF
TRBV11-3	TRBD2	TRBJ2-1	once	TGTGCCAGCAGCTTATCTAGCGGGAACCTTGGTGAGCAGTTCTTC	CASSLSSGNLGEQFF
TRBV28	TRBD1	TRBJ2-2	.	TGTGCCAGCACCACTACAGGGGGCTCCGGGGAGCTGTTTTTT	CASTTTGGSGELFF
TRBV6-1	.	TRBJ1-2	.	TGTGCCAGCAGTGAAAGGTTAGCCGGCTACACCTTC	CASSERLAGYTF
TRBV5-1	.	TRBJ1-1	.	TGCGCCAGCAGCTCCGGGAGGAACACTGAAGCTTTCTTT	CASSSGRNTEAFF
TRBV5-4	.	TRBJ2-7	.	TGTGCCAGCAGGTCCTACGGGGGAACCTACGAGCAGTACTTC	CASRSYGGTYEQYF
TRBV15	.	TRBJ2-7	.	TGTGCCACCAGCAGAGATTCCGCCCTGACGCGGAACTACGAGCAGTACTTC	CATSRDSALTRNYEQYF
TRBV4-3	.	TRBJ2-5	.	TGCGCCAGCAGCCAAGGGGTAAACTATCAAGAGACCCAGTACTTC	CASSQGVNYQETQYF
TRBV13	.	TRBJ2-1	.	TGTGCCAGCAGCTTATATGGTTACAGGAATGAGCAGTTCTTC	CASSLYGYRNEQFF
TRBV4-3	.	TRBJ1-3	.	TGCGCCAGCAGCGTCACCTCCGGGGCTTACTCTGGAAACACCATATATTTT	CASSVTSGAYSGNTIYF
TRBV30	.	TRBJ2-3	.	TGTGCCTGGAGAAAGCTAGCGAGAACCATTCCCACAGATACGCAGTATTTT	CAWRKLARTIPTDTQYF
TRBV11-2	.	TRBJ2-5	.	TGTGCCAGCAGCTCGGGCCAAGCGAGGTTGGTGGAGACCCAGTACTTC	CASSSGQARLVETQYF
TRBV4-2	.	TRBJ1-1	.	TGTGCCAGCAGCCAAATCTCTAGCTTGGGAACTTTCTTT	CASSQISSLGTFF
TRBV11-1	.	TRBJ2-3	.	TGTGCCAGCACCACCCGAAGCGCAGATACGCAGTATTTT	CASTTRSADTQYF
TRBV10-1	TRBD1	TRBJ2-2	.	TGCGCCAGCAGTGAGGCGAGGGGGCGATGGACCGGGGAGCTGTTTTTT	CASSEARGRWTGELFF
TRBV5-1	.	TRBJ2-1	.	TGCGCCAGCAGCCCAGGGACTGCCGACGGGGAGCAGTTCTTC	CASSPGTADGEQFF
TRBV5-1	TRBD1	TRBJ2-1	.	TGCGCCAGCAGCCCCGGACAGGGGGTCTACAATGAGCAGTTCTTC	CASSPGQGVYNEQFF
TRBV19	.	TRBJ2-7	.	TGTGCCAGTAGACCCGGGGCCTTGGGGTTCCACGAGCAGTACTTC	CASRPGALGFHEQYF
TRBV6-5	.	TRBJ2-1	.	TGTGCCAGCACCTTAGTCAATGAGCAGTTCTTC	CASTLVNEQFF
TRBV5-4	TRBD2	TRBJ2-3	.	TGTGCCAGCAGCGCGGCTAGCGGGAGGGGAAGAGATACGCAGTATTTT	CASSAASGRGRDTQYF
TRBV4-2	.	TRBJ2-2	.	TGTGCCAGCAGCCAGCCCATGGGGGGCGCGAACACCGGGGAGCTGTTTTTT	CASSQPMGGANTGELFF
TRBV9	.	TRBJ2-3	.	TGTGCCAGCAGTTCACAGGGAAGCACAGATACGCAGTATTTT	CASSSQGSTDTQYF
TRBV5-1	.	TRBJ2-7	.	TGCGCCAGCAGCTTGGCCGGGACTCCCTACGAGCAGTACTTC	CASSLAGTPYEQYF
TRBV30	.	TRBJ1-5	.	TGTGCCTGGAGCTTTGGCCCCAATCAGCCCCAGCATTTT	CAWSFGPNQPQHF
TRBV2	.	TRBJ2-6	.	TGTGCCAGCACTCTCGAGGGCCGACAGTCTGGGGCCAACGTCCTGACTTTC	CASTLEGRQSGANVLTF
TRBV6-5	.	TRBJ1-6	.	TGTGCCAGCAGCACGGAGGGGACCTATAATTCACCCCTCCACTTT	CASSTEGTYNSPLHF
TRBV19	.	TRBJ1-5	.	TGTGCCAGTAGTATTCAGGTATATAGCAATCAGCCCCAGCATTTT	CASSIQVYSNQPQHF
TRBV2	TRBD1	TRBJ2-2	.	TGTGCCAGCAGGGGACAGGGCGCGAACACCGGGGAGCTGTTTTTT	CASRGQGANTGELFF